The TCR beta chain described here comes from a study of blood T cell repertoires in COVID-19. Study in general: COVID-19 samples collected from the United States, Italy and Spain covered acute and convalescent phases. From T cells, B-cell-depleted T cells, or PBMCs came the material, which was cDNA or gDNA.

Authors' data handling: Reference gene primer amplification in the assay estimated nucleated cell counts. Sequencing used immunoSEQ multiplex PCR; TCRdb keeps in-frame clones, though not all of them. The V and J calls and clone size come from that table; D and trimming were worked out from the DNA. The profile covers some 120,000 clones, with 85% to 90% appearing a single time and about 1.6% taken by the ten largest. The CDR3 sequence is 13 residues long. Trimming shortened V by 7 bases and J by 0 bases, and 9 bases separated the two germline ends. CDR1 MNHEY and CDR2 SVGAGI come from the germline V gene.

Sequences were obtained from peripheral blood. This receptor was obtained from a human donor in a cohort sampled during active COVID-19. This chain uses TRBV6-5 with TRBJ2-5; D is uncertain. This CDR3 is CASMVRYQETQYF. In DNA, the CDR3 is TGTGCCAGCATGGTCCGGTACCAAGAGACCCAGTACTTC.